These T cell receptor beta chains were read from a single sample in a study of shared clonotypes between healthy human individuals. Profiled with immunoSEQ multiplex PCR; TCRdb holds only in-frame clones, not every one. Among roughly 590,000 clones listed, around 95% were seen once. The source material was naive CD8+ T cells sorted from blood. These receptors came from a young woman in good health. CDR3s include the opening cysteine and the closing phenylalanine or tryptophan. The D gene is left open where the match is weak. Clone size appears in some rows only: once, few, many, or a class for an expanded clone.

cdr3_nt cdr3_aa d_call v_call clone_size j_call
TGTGCCAGCAGAAAGCCCCAGCATTTT CASRKPQHF - TRBV21-1 once TRBJ1-5
TGTGCCAGCAGTCGGGCCGGGACAGGTAGAAATCAGCCCCAGCATTTT CASSRAGTGRNQPQHF TRBD1 TRBV28 - TRBJ1-5
TGTGCCAGCAGCTTGGTTGGGACTCCTGCTGAGCAGTTCTTC CASSLVGTPAEQFF - TRBV5-6 - TRBJ2-1
TGTGCCAGCAGCTCGGGACAGGGGTCCTACAATGAGCAGTTCTTC CASSSGQGSYNEQFF TRBD1 TRBV13 - TRBJ2-1
TGCAGCACCTGGACAGGAAGAGATACGCAGTATTTT CSTWTGRDTQYF TRBD1 TRBV29-1 - TRBJ2-3
TGCGCCAGCAGCTCTAGGGGCAACCAAGAGACCCAGTACTTC CASSSRGNQETQYF - TRBV5-1 - TRBJ2-5
TGTGCCAGCAGCTTCCCGACAACCTACGAGCAGTACTTC CASSFPTTYEQYF - TRBV7-9 - TRBJ2-7
TGTGCCAGCAGTTTCGGGACTAGCGGGCCGTACAATGAGCAGTTCTTC CASSFGTSGPYNEQFF TRBD2 TRBV27 - TRBJ2-1
TGTGCCAGCAGTGCCGGGACAGGGGGCGTTGGTAATGAAAAACTGTTTTTT CASSAGTGGVGNEKLFF TRBD1 TRBV6-1 - TRBJ1-4
TGTGCCAGTAGTATAGCGCGCGGGAGACTCACAGATACGCAGTATTTT CASSIARGRLTDTQYF TRBD2 TRBV19 - TRBJ2-3
TGTGCCAGCAGCTACTTGGGAGTCACTAGTAGTCGGGAGACCCAGTACTTC CASSYLGVTSSRETQYF - TRBV6-7 - TRBJ2-5
TGTGCCAGCAGCTTCCCTTCCGGGACAGTTGAAAAACTGTTTTTT CASSFPSGTVEKLFF TRBD1 TRBV7-9 - TRBJ1-4
TGTGCCAGCAGCGTAGTGGAGGGAGAACTGTTTTTT CASSVVEGELFF - TRBV9 - TRBJ1-4
TGTGCCACCAGCCTAGTCCCGGCTACCGGGGAGCTGTTTTTT CATSLVPATGELFF - TRBV15 - TRBJ2-2
TGTGCCAGCAGTTTATTACTAAAGGAAGGCTACACCTTC CASSLLLKEGYTF - TRBV28 - TRBJ1-2
TGCGCCAGCAGCTTAGACAGCTCGTTCTCTGGAAACACCATATATTTT CASSLDSSFSGNTIYF - TRBV5-1 - TRBJ1-3
TGTGCCAGCAGCTTGTTCCTCAGCACAGGGGGTCATGAAGCTTTCTTT CASSLFLSTGGHEAFF TRBD1 TRBV5-8 - TRBJ1-1
TGTGCCAGTAGTGCTGGGACAGACTACGAGCAGTACTTC CASSAGTDYEQYF TRBD1 TRBV19 few TRBJ2-7
TGCGCCAGCAGGACTAGCGGGGGGATCAATGAGCAGTTCTTC CASRTSGGINEQFF TRBD2 TRBV10-2 once TRBJ2-1
TGTGCCAGCTCACCCGAGATGGTACAGGGTGAAAGTGGCTACACCTTC CASSPEMVQGESGYTF - TRBV18 - TRBJ1-2
TGTGCCAGCAGTTTAGGTCCAGGGTTCGAGCAGTACTTC CASSLGPGFEQYF - TRBV28 - TRBJ2-7
TGTGCCAGCAGTAAAGGTACAACGGCCTACGAGCAGTACTTC CASSKGTTAYEQYF - TRBV7-9 - TRBJ2-7
TGTGCCACCAGCAGAGATTTTGGCAACTTCCCTGGGGCTTTCTTT CATSRDFGNFPGAFF - TRBV15 - TRBJ1-1
TGTGCCAGCAGCTACGGGGTAGGCGATACTTCTTTGGGCTACACCTTC CASSYGVGDTSLGYTF - TRBV7-2 - TRBJ1-2
TGTGCCAGCAGCTTAGCGTTGAGGGGGTTGGATGAGCAGTTCTTC CASSLALRGLDEQFF - TRBV7-9 - TRBJ2-1
TGTGCCACGCAACCAGGGGGGACCGGGGAGCTGTTTTTT CATQPGGTGELFF - TRBV6-6 once TRBJ2-2
TGTGCCAGCAGCGGGGCGACAGGCCCCTACGAGCAGTACTTC CASSGATGPYEQYF - TRBV11-2 once TRBJ2-7
TGTGCCAGCAGCTCGGAGCGTTGGACAGCCACGAACACCGGGGAGCTGTTTTTT CASSSERWTATNTGELFF - TRBV7-9 - TRBJ2-2
TGTGCCAGCAGCCGTGGACAATCTAACTATGGCTACACCTTC CASSRGQSNYGYTF - TRBV5-4 - TRBJ1-2
TGTGCCAGCAGAAGGACACTTGGGGCCAATCAGCCCCAGCATTTT CASRRTLGANQPQHF - TRBV28 few TRBJ1-5
TGTGCCAGTAGTTTGGACTTCGGGAACATCCAGACCCAGTACTTC CASSLDFGNIQTQYF - TRBV19 - TRBJ2-5
TGTGCCAGCACCCTAGGTGTCGAGCAGTACTTC CASTLGVEQYF - TRBV27 - TRBJ2-7
TGTGCCAGCAGTGAAGCGCACGCGGGAGTAATTACCTACGAGCAGTACTTC CASSEAHAGVITYEQYF TRBD2 TRBV6-1 - TRBJ2-7
TGTGCCAGCAGCATGCTAGCGGGAGAAGGCGGGACCCAGTACTTC CASSMLAGEGGTQYF TRBD2 TRBV13 - TRBJ2-5
TGCGCCAGCAGCCAAGACCGGGGCTCCTACAATGAGCAGTTCTTC CASSQDRGSYNEQFF - TRBV4-1 - TRBJ2-1
TGTGCCAGTAGTATATGGACTAGCGGGGGTCTTGACGAGCAGTACTTC CASSIWTSGGLDEQYF TRBD2 TRBV19 - TRBJ2-7
TGCGCCAGCAGCCTTCCGGGGGGCAGCACTGAAGCTTTCTTT CASSLPGGSTEAFF - TRBV5-1 - TRBJ1-1
TGTGCCAGCAGCTTAGGCGGGTTCTCCTACGAGCAGTACTTC CASSLGGFSYEQYF - TRBV7-9 - TRBJ2-7
TGTGCCAGCAGTTTCGGACGGACCTACGAGCAGTACTTC CASSFGRTYEQYF - TRBV27 - TRBJ2-7
TGCGCCAGCAGCTTGGCAGGGAGCACTGAAGCTTTCTTT CASSLAGSTEAFF - TRBV5-1 - TRBJ1-1
TGTGCCAGCAGACCGGGACATTACTCCTACGAGCAGTACTTC CASRPGHYSYEQYF - TRBV28 - TRBJ2-7
TGTGCCAGCCAACACAGGGGAGGCAATCAGCCCCAGCATTTT CASQHRGGNQPQHF TRBD1 TRBV25-1 - TRBJ1-5
TGCGCCAGCAGCGCCGGAGGCTCCTATAATTCACCCCTCCACTTT CASSAGGSYNSPLHF - TRBV4-1 - TRBJ1-6
TGTGCCAGCAGTCCCCTAGCGGGAGATGTCTGGGAGCAGTACTTC CASSPLAGDVWEQYF TRBD2 TRBV27 - TRBJ2-7
TGCGCCAGCAGCCGAAACGCAGGGGGGGCCTACAATGAGCAGTTCTTC CASSRNAGGAYNEQFF - TRBV4-1 - TRBJ2-1
TGTGCCAGCCGGGGGGCCGGGGAGCTGTTTTTT CASRGAGELFF TRBD2 TRBV6-5 - TRBJ2-2
TGTGCCAGCAGTCTGACAGGGGGTCCCGGGGAGCTGTTTTTT CASSLTGGPGELFF TRBD1 TRBV27 - TRBJ2-2
TGTGCCAGCAGTTTACGACAGACAGCGTTCGCTGAAGCTTTCTTT CASSLRQTAFAEAFF - TRBV27 - TRBJ1-1
TGTGCCAGCAGTTACTCGACGGGACGAAGAAAATACGAGCAGTACTTC CASSYSTGRRKYEQYF - TRBV6-5 once TRBJ2-7
TGTGCCAGCAGCTTCGAGGGAACTCGAGTCAACGAGCAGTACTTC CASSFEGTRVNEQYF - TRBV7-4 - TRBJ2-7
TGTGCCAGCAGTAAGGGACTAGCGGGGACCACCAGCTCCTACGAGCAGTACTTC CASSKGLAGTTSSYEQYF TRBD2 TRBV7-2 - TRBJ2-7
TGTGCCAGCATCCAAGGGGGGGCGCAGGAAAACATTCAGTACTTC CASIQGGAQENIQYF - TRBV5-8 - TRBJ2-4
TGCGCCAGCAGCCAAGATTATAGCGGGACTCCCTACAATGAGCAGTTCTTC CASSQDYSGTPYNEQFF TRBD2 TRBV4-1 - TRBJ2-1
TGCGCCAGCAGCCCTGGGATGGGGGGCAATCAGCCCCAGCATTTT CASSPGMGGNQPQHF - TRBV4-1 - TRBJ1-5
TGTGCCAGCAGCCAAGATCTCGGTAGCGGGAGCGGAAATACGCAGTATTTT CASSQDLGSGSGNTQYF TRBD2 TRBV4-2 - TRBJ2-3
TGCAGCGTTGAAATTCGGGCTAGCGGGAGCTACGAGCAGTACTTC CSVEIRASGSYEQYF TRBD2 TRBV29-1 - TRBJ2-7
TGTGCCAGCACTTACCGGGACACGGACACCGGGGAGCTGTTTTTT CASTYRDTDTGELFF - TRBV27 once TRBJ2-2